The following is a T cell receptor beta chain sequence with its context. Its cognate antigen is unknown. The data originate from a study of shared clonotypes between healthy human individuals. The study's findings and limits: Generation probability values for non-shared clonotypes were lower than those for clonotypes shared by all four donors.

Method: immunoSEQ multiplex PCR; TCRdb's copy keeps in-frame clones and lacks some. This table holds some 2,100,000 clones, 90% to 97% found once. The CDR3 is 16 amino acids. The J segment lost 4 bases and the V segment lost 5 bases, leaving 6 bases of the junction unmatched. Germline CDR1 is PRHDT and CDR2 is FYEKMQ (reference sequence). This chain links TRBV13 with TRBJ2-2, with 11 bases lining up with TRBD1. This TCR came from a man between 18 and 35 years old in good health. Sequenced material: naive CD4+ T cells sorted from blood. Subset defined: CD45RA+ positively selected. CDR3: CASSALGTGGTGELFF. In DNA form, the CDR3 reads TGTGCCAGCAGCGCCCTCGGGACAGGGGGCACCGGGGAGCTGTTTTTT.